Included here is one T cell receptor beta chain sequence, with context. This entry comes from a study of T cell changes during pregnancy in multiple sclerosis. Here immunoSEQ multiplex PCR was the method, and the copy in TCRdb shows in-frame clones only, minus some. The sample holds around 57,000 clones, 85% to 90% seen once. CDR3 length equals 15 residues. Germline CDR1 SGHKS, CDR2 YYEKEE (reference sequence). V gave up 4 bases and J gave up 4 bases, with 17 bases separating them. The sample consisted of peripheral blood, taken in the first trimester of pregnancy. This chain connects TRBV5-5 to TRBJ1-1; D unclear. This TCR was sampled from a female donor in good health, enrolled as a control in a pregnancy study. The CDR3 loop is CASSLDLPQSTEAFF. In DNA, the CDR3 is TGTGCCAGCAGCCTGGACCTCCCTCAGTCCACTGAAGCTTTCTTT.